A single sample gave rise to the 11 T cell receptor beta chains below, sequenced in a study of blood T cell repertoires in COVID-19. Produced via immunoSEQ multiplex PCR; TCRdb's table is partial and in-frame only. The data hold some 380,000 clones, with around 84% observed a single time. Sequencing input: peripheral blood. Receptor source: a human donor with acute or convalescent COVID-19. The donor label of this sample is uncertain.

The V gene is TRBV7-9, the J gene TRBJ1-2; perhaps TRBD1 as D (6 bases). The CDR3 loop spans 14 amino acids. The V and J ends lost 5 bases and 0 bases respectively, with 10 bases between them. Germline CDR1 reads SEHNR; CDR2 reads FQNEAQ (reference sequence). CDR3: CASSDRRTNYGYTF. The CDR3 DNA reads TGTGCCAGCAGCGACAGGAGAACTAACTATGGCTACACCTTC.

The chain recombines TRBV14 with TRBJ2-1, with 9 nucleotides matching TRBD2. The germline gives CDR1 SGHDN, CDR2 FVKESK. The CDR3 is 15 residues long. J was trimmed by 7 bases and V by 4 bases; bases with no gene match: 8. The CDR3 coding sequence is TGTGCCAGCAGCCTGTTAGGCGGGAGGGGGAATGAGCAGTTCTTC. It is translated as CASSLLGGRGNEQFF.

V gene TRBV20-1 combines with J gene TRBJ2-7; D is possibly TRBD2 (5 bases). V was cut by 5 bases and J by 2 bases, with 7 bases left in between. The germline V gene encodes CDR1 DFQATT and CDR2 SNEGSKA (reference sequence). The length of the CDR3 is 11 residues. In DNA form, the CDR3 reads TGCAGTGCTCGGGGTCCCTACGAGCAGTACTTC. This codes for CSARGPYEQYF.

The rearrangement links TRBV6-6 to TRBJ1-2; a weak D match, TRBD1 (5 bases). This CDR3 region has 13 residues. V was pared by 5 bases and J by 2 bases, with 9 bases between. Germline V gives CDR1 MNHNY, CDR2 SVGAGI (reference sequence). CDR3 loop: CASSPRTNYGYTF. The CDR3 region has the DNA TGTGCCAGCAGTCCTCGGACAAACTATGGCTACACCTTC.

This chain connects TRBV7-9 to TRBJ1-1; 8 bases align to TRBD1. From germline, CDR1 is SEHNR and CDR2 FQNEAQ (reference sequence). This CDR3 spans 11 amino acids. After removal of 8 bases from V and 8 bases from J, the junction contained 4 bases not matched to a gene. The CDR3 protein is CASFRQGEAFF. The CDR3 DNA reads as TGTGCCAGCTTCCGACAGGGGGAAGCTTTCTTT.

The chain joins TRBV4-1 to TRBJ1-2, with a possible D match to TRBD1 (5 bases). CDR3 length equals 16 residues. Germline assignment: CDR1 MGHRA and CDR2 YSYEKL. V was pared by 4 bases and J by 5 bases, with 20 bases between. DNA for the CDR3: TGCGCCAGCAGCCTACCCCGCGGGGGACCAGTTTATGGCTACACCTTC. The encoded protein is CASSLPRGGPVYGYTF.

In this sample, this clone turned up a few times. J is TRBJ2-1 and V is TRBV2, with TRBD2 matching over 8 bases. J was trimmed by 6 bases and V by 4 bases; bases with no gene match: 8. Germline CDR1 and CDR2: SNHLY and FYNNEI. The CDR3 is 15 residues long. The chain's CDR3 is CASSARGDPFNEQFF. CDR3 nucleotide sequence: TGTGCCAGCAGTGCGCGGGGGGACCCGTTCAATGAGCAGTTCTTC.

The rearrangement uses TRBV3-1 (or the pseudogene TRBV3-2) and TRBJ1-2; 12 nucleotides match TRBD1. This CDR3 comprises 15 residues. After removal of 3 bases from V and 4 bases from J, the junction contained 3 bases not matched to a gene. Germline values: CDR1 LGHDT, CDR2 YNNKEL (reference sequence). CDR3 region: CASSQGTGGVYGYTF. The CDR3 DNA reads TGTGCCAGCAGCCAGGGGACAGGGGGCGTCTATGGCTACACCTTC.

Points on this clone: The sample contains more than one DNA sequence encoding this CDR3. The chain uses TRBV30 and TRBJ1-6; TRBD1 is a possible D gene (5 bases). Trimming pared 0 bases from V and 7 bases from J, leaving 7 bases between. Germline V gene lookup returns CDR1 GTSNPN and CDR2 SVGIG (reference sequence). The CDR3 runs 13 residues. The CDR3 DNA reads TGTGCCTGGAGTGTGGGGGGGAATTCACCCCTCCACTTT. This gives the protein CAWSVGGNSPLHF. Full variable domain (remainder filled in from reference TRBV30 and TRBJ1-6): SQTIHQWPATLVQPVGSPLSLECTVEGTSNPNLYWYRQAAGRGLQLLFYSVGIGQISSEVPQNLSASRPQDRQFILSSKKLLLSDSGFYLCAWSVGGNSPLHFGNGTRLTVT.

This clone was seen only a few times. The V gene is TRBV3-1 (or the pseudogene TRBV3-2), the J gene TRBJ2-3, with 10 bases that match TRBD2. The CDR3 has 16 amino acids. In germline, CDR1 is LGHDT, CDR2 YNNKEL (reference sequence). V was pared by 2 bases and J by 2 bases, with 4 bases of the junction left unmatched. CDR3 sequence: CASSQTSGALTDTQYF. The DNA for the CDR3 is TGTGCCAGCAGCCAAACTAGCGGGGCTCTCACAGATACGCAGTATTTT.

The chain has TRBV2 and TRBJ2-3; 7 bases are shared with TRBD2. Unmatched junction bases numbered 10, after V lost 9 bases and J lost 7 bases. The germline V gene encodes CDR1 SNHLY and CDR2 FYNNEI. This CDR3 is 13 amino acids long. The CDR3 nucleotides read TGTGCCAGGGGGGGGTCAAATTTATATACGCAGTATTTT. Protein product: CARGGSNLYTQYF. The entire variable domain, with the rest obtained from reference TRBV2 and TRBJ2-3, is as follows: EPEVTQTPSHQVTQMGQEVILRCVPISNHLYFYWYRQILGQKVEFLVSFYNNEISEKSEIFDDQFSVERPDGSNFTLKIRSTKLEDSAMYFCARGGSNLYTQYFGPGTRLTVL.